These 16 T cell receptor beta chains were all obtained from the same sample, sequenced in a study of patients and donors after allogeneic stem cell transplantation. MiXCR, applied by TCRdb to the RT-PCR reads, yields one record per CDR3 protein. The sample yields some 880,000 distinct CDR3 sequences, 18% seen once. The sample comprised blood, either unsorted or a sorted T cell fraction (not recorded which). Receptors originate from a human donor who was either an allogeneic HSCT recipient or a stem cell or donor lymphocyte infusion donor (not recorded which). It is not recorded whose cells these are; they may come from a transplant donor.

The V gene is TRBV30, the J gene TRBJ2-1, with 7 bases that match TRBD1. In germline, CDR1 is GTSNPN, CDR2 SVGIG (reference sequence). The CDR3 runs to 14 residues. Trimming at V came to 2 bases and at J to 3 bases, leaving 4 bases not matched to a gene. CDR3 sequence: CAWSPGQDYNEQFF. DNA of the CDR3: TGTGCCTGGAGTCCAGGACAGGACTACAATGAGCAGTTCTTC.

The rearrangement joins TRBV20-1 to TRBJ1-5, with a weak D call TRBD1 (6 bases). The CDR3 contains 14 residues. CDR1 is DFQATT and CDR2 is SNEGSKA in the germline V gene (reference sequence). Trimming removed 2 bases at V and 6 bases at J, with 14 bases between. The CDR3, as DNA: TGCAGTGCTAGAAGGGGGAACGGCGGTCAGCCCCAGCATTTT. This codes for CSARRGNGGQPQHF.

The rearrangement links TRBV7-9 to TRBJ1-1; TRBD1 matches 7 bases. This CDR3 region has 15 residues. Germline trimming cut 1 base from V and 5 bases from J; bases unmatched to any gene: 7. Germline lookup yields CDR1 SEHNR and CDR2 FQNEAQ (reference sequence). CDR3 loop: CASSLGGRGGTEAFF. The CDR3 DNA reads as TGTGCCAGCAGCTTAGGTGGCAGGGGGGGGACTGAAGCTTTCTTT.

This clonotype has at least ten counts. The chain links TRBV5-1 to TRBJ1-5, with D hard to call. Per the germline V gene, CDR1 is SGHRS and CDR2 is YFSETQ. Trimming stripped 4 bases from V and 3 bases from J, with 8 bases between. This CDR3 has 13 residues. CDR3 protein: CASSQDPNQPQHF. CDR3 nucleotide sequence: TGCGCCAGCAGCCAGGACCCCAATCAGCCCCAGCATTTT.

The chain employs TRBV10-3 and TRBJ2-3; 10 bases map to TRBD2. The J segment lost 7 bases and the V segment lost 3 bases, leaving 10 bases of the junction unmatched. Germline loops: CDR1 ENHRY, CDR2 SYGVKD. CDR3 length equals 16 residues. The chain's CDR3 is CAISDSFSGGPNTQYF. In nucleotides, the CDR3 is TGTGCCATCAGTGACTCGTTTAGCGGGGGGCCTAATACGCAGTATTTT.

This clonotype was detected a few times. In DNA, the CDR3 is TGTGCCAGCAGGCTACTCGGCAGGGGAGAGACCCAGTACTTC. As protein: CASRLLGRGETQYF. The chain couples TRBV6-2 or TRBV6-3 to TRBJ2-5; possibly TRBD1 for D (6 bases). CDR1 and CDR2 from the germline V gene are MNHEY and SVGEGT. This CDR3 is 14 amino acids long. V was pared by 6 bases and J by 4 bases, with 15 bases between.

This clonotype has more than one count but fewer than ten. The V and J genes are TRBV12-3 or TRBV12-4 and TRBJ2-1; D gene ambiguous. Trimming removed 8 bases at V and 0 bases at J, with 14 bases between. This CDR3 spans 15 amino acids. CDR3: CASRRTPSSYNEQFF. In nucleotides, the CDR3 is TGTGCCAGCCGACGTACTCCCAGCTCCTACAATGAGCAGTTCTTC.

V gene TRBV14 combines with J gene TRBJ1-1, with a weak D call TRBD1 (5 bases). This CDR3 spans 13 amino acids. Germline values: CDR1 SGHDN, CDR2 FVKESK. V lost 4 bases, J lost 3 bases, and 9 bases lay in between. CDR3 sequence: CASSPSGHTEAFF. CDR3 sequence (DNA): TGTGCCAGCAGCCCTTCGGGACACACTGAAGCTTTCTTT.

The J gene is TRBJ2-2, the V gene TRBV5-1, with D perhaps TRBD2 (5 bases). V dropped 7 bases and J dropped 5 bases, with 12 bases sitting between them. CDR1 SGHRS and CDR2 YFSETQ come from the germline V gene. The CDR3 length is 13 residues. CDR3 in amino acids: CASDDSGTGELFF. CDR3 in DNA: TGCGCCAGCGACGACTCGGGGACCGGGGAGCTGTTTTTT.

This clonotype was observed a handful of times. The rearrangement links TRBV6-1 to TRBJ1-1; a possible D gene is TRBD1 (5 bases). The germline gives CDR1 MNHNS, CDR2 SASEGT. V was shortened by 5 bases and J by 1 base, with 20 bases between the two germline ends. This CDR3 has 17 amino acids. CDR3 residues: CASSTPRTGTKNTEAFF. CDR3 in DNA: TGTGCCAGCAGTACTCCCAGAACCGGGACGAAGAACACTGAAGCTTTCTTT.

Only a few counts were recorded for this clonotype. The rearrangement joins TRBV18 to TRBJ1-5; the D gene is possibly TRBD1 (6 bases). Between the trimmed V and J ends, which lost 3 bases and 5 bases, there was a span of 17 bases. The CDR3 totals 16 residues. Per the germline V gene, CDR1 is KGHSH and CDR2 is LQKENI. The CDR3: CASSPGRGGRDQPQHF. CDR3 sequence (DNA): TGTGCCAGCTCACCGGGTCGAGGGGGAAGAGATCAGCCCCAGCATTTT.

This chain joins TRBV6-1 and TRBJ2-1, with TRBD1 identical over 9 bases. Germline CDR1 is MNHNS and CDR2 is SASEGT. This CDR3 spans 16 amino acids. J gave up 0 bases and V 6 bases, and 6 bases lay outside the gene matches. The CDR3 spells CASRKQGASSYNEQFF. Written as DNA, the CDR3 is TGTGCCAGCAGAAAACAGGGGGCCAGCTCCTACAATGAGCAGTTCTTC.

The rearrangement uses TRBV19 and TRBJ2-5; 8 bases fit TRBD1. Germline-derived CDR1 and CDR2 are LNHDA and SQIVND (reference sequence). The CDR3 runs to 15 residues. The V and J ends lost 6 bases and 5 bases, in that order; junction bases with no gene match: 11. The CDR3 loop is CASSQGARGGETQYF. CDR3 in DNA: TGTGCCAGTAGCCAGGGGGCCAGGGGAGGTGAGACCCAGTACTTC.

The chain carries TRBV2 and TRBJ1-6; perhaps TRBD1 as D (5 bases). Germline-derived CDR1 and CDR2 are SNHLY and FYNNEI. V lost 2 bases and J lost 10, with 15 bases in between. CDR3 length: 15 amino acids. DNA for the CDR3: TGTGCCAGCAGTGAAAGGTGGTGGGGGTCCTCACCCCTCCACTTT. Translation gives CASSERWWGSSPLHF.

As regards this clonotype: A junction boundary mismatches the germline segment, possibly from a read error. This sequence joins TRBV20-1 and TRBJ1-1; unclear D gene. This CDR3 has 14 amino acids. From germline, CDR1 is DFQATT and CDR2 SNEGSKA (reference sequence). CDR3 region: CSAGDRKSSTEAFF. In DNA, the CDR3 is TGCAGTGCTGGAGACCGAAAAAGTAGCACTGAAGCTTTCTTT.

This clonotype was counted between two and nine times. The rearrangement joins TRBV5-1 to TRBJ2-1; TRBD2 matches at 8 bases. V dropped 0 bases and J dropped 4; count of bases not matched to a gene: 9. The CDR3 is 17 amino acids. Germline lookup yields CDR1 SGHRS and CDR2 YFSETQ. CDR3: CASSLAGGVPTYNEQFF. The CDR3 DNA is TGCGCCAGCAGCTTGGCCGGGGGGGTCCCTACATACAATGAGCAGTTCTTC.